This T cell receptor (beta chain) was sequenced in a study of cytomegalovirus exposure and HLA in healthy donors. In regard to this clone: Its matching antigen is unknown.

Some clones are missing from TCRdb's copy, which holds only in-frame ones; the method was immunoSEQ multiplex PCR. This table has tens of thousands of clones, approximately 91% appearing once. Study-wide results and limits: The authors enumerated under 200 TCR beta chains as linked to cytomegalovirus. CMV antigen specificity of a few CMV-associated chains was confirmed in vitro.

The CDR3 length is 16 residues. The germline CDR1 and CDR2 sequences are KGHSY and FQNENV. Deletions cut 3 bases from V and 0 bases from J, with 12 bases between. Sequencing was done on a sample of PBMCs. The chain joins TRBV16 to TRBJ2-4, with D possibly TRBD1 on 6 matching bases. The sequence came from a man aged 25-45 years in good health and CMV-seronegative. CDR3 sequence: CASSHITGLAKNIQYF. The CDR3 DNA reads as TGTGCCAGCAGCCATATAACAGGGTTAGCCAAAAACATTCAGTACTTC.